This TCR beta chain was identified in a study of T cells expressing NK-cell markers. The wider study: It was sorted CD3+CD56+NKG2C+, CD3+CD56+NKG2C- and CD3+CD56-NKG2C+ T cells that supplied the TCR beta repertoires. Study-level points and caveats: Whether expanded NKG2C-expressing T cell clones recognize HCMV is unknown. Among CD8+ T cells from 5 to 7 donors, dominant NKG2C+ clonotypes accounted for roughly 1.0-7.0%.

A remark on this clonotype: Its cognate antigen is unknown.

CDR1 and CDR2 from the germline V gene are SGHTA and FQGNSA. The CDR3 has 18 residues. With UMIs, 5'RACE template switching was used to make TCR beta cDNA. From its re-call of the 5' RACE reads, TCRdb lists each CDR3 protein once, without DNA. This table holds 20,000 or so distinct CDR3 sequences. The chain carries TRBV7-2 and TRBJ2-7; TCRdb lists TRBD2, though no DNA is available to test this call. Input material: blood T cells: a sorted CD56 or NKG2C T cell subset, CD4+ or CD8+ T cells, or bulk PBMC T cells (not recorded which). The sequence derives from a man between 18 and 69 years old in good health. The CDR3 sequence is CASSLALAGGSFSYEQYF. Full variable domain (outside the CDR3, taken from reference TRBV7-2 and TRBJ2-7): GAGVSQSPSNKVTEKGKDVELRCDPISGHTALYWYRQSLGQGLEFLIYFQGNSAPDKSGLPSDRFSAERTGGSVSTLTIQRTQQEDSAVYLCASSLALAGGSFSYEQYFGPGTRLTVT.